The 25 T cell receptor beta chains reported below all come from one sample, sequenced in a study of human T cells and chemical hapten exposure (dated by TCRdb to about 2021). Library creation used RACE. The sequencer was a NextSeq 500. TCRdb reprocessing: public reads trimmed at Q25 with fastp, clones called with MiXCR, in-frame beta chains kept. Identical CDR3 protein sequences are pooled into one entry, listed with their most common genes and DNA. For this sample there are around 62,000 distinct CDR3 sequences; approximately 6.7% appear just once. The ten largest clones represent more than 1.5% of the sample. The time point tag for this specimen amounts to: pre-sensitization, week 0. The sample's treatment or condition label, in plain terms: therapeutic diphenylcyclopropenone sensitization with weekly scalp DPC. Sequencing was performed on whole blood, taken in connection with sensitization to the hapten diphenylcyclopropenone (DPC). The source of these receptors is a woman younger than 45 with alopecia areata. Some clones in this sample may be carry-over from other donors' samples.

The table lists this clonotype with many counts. CDR3 sequence (DNA): TGCGCCAGCAGCTTACAGGGGTTTGGTGAAAAACTGTTTTTT. Protein sequence: CASSLQGFGEKLFF. The V call is TRBV5-1, the J call TRBJ1-4; 7 bases map to TRBD1. Germline CDR1 reads SGHRS; CDR2 reads YFSETQ. This CDR3 is 14 amino acids long. The V gene end was trimmed by 2 bases and the J gene end by 7 bases; junction bases not matched to a gene: 5.

The CDR3 sequence is CASSFGGTGVGEQYF. In nucleotides, the CDR3 is TGCGCCAGCAGCTTCGGTGGGACAGGGGTTGGCGAGCAGTACTTC. J is TRBJ2-7 and V is TRBV5-1, with 10 bases identical to TRBD1. J gave up 6 bases and V 2 bases, and 8 bases lay outside the gene matches. Germline V gene sequence: CDR1 SGHRS, CDR2 YFSETQ. The CDR3 extends over 15 amino acids.

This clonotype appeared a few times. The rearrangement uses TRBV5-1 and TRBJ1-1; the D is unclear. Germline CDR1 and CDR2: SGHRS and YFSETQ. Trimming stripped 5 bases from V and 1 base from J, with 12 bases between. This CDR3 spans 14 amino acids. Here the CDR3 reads CASRRASANTEAFF. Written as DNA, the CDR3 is TGCGCCAGCAGAAGGGCTTCGGCGAACACTGAAGCTTTCTTT.

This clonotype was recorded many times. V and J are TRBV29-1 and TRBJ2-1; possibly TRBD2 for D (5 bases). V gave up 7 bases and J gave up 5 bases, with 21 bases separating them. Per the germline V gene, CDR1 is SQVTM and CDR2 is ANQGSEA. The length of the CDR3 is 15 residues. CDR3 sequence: CSASTHPGLNNEQFF. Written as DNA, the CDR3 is TGCAGCGCCTCGACCCACCCGGGGTTAAACAATGAGCAGTTCTTC.

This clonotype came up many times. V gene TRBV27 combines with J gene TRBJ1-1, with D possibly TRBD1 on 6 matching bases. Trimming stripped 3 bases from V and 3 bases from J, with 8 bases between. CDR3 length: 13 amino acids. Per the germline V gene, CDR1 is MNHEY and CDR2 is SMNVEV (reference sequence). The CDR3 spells CASSFTGHTEAFF. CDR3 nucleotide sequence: TGTGCCAGCAGTTTTACAGGGCACACTGAAGCTTTCTTT.

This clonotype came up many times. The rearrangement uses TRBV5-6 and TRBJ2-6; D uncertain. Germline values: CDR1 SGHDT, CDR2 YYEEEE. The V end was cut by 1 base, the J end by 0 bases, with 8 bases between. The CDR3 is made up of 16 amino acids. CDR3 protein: CASSLPGDSGANVLTF. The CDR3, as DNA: TGTGCCAGCAGCTTGCCCGGAGACTCTGGGGCCAACGTCCTGACTTTC.

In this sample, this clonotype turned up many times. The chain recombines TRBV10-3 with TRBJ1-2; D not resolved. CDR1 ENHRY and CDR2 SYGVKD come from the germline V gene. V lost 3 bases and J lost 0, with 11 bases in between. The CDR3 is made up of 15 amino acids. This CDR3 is CAISDPGSTNYGYTF. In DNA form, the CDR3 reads TGTGCCATCAGTGATCCGGGTTCTACTAACTATGGCTACACCTTC.

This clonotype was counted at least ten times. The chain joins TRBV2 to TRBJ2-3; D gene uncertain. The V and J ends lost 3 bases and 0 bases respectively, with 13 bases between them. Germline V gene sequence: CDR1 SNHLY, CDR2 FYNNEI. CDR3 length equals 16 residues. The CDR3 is CASSDPRSESTDTQYF. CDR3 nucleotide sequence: TGTGCCAGCAGTGACCCCAGGTCAGAGAGCACAGATACGCAGTATTTT.

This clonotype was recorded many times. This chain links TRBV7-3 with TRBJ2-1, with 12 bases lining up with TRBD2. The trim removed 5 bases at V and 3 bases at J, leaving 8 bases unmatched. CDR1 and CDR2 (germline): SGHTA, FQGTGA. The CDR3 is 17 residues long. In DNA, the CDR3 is TGTGCCAGCAGCCCCTGGACTAGCGGGGACTACTACAATGAGCAGTTCTTC. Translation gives CASSPWTSGDYYNEQFF.

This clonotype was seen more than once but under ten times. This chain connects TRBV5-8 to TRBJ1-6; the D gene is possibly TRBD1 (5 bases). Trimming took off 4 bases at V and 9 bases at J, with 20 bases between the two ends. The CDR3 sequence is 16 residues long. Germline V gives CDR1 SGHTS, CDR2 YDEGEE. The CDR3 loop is CASSPSFGTAGSPLHF. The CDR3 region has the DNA TGTGCCAGCAGCCCAAGCTTCGGGACGGCGGGTTCACCCCTCCACTTT.

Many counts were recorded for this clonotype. This chain's CDR3 is CASSLDSRYNSPLHF. CDR3 nucleotide sequence: TGTGCCAGCAGCTTAGATTCACGGTATAATTCACCCCTCCACTTT. This chain uses TRBV7-3 with TRBJ1-6, with D unclear. Trimming removed 2 bases at V and 4 bases at J, with 9 bases between. Germline-derived CDR1 and CDR2 are SGHTA and FQGTGA. The CDR3 length is 15 residues.

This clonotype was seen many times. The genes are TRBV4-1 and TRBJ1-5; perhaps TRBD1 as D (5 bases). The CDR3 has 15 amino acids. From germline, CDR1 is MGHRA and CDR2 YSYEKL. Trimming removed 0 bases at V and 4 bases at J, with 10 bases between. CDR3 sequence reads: CASSQEQTGNQPQHF. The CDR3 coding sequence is TGCGCCAGCAGCCAAGAGCAAACAGGTAATCAGCCCCAGCATTTT.

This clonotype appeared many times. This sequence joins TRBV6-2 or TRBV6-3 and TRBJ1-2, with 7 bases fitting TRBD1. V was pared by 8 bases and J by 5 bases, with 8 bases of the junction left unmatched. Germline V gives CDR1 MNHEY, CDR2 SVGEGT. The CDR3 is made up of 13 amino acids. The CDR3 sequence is CASGETGKYGYTF. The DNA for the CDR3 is TGTGCCAGCGGTGAGACAGGGAAGTATGGCTACACCTTC.

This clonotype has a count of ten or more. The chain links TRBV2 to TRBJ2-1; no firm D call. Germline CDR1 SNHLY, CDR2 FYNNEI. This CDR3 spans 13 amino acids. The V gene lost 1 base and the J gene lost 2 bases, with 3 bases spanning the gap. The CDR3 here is CASSEEAYNEQFF. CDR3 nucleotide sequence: TGTGCCAGCAGTGAAGAAGCCTACAATGAGCAGTTCTTC.

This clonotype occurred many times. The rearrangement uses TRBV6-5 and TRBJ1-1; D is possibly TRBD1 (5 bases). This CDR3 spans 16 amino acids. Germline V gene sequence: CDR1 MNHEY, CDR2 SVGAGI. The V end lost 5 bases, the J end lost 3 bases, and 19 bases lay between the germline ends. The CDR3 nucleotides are TGTGCCAGCAGTATATTCAGGGTAGGTCTGGACACTGAAGCTTTCTTT. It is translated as CASSIFRVGLDTEAFF.

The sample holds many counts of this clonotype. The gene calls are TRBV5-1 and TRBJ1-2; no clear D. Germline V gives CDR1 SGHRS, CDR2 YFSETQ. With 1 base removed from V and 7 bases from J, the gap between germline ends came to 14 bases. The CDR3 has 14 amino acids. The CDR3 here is CASSLSTQPGGYTF. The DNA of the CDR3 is TGCGCCAGCAGCTTGTCAACCCAACCAGGTGGCTACACCTTC.

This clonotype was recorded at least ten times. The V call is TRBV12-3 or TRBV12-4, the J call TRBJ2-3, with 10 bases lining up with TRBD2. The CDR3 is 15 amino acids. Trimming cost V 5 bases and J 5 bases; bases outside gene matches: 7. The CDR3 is CASSPRIAGGDTQYF. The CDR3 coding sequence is TGTGCCAGCAGTCCCCGGATAGCGGGGGGAGATACGCAGTATTTT.

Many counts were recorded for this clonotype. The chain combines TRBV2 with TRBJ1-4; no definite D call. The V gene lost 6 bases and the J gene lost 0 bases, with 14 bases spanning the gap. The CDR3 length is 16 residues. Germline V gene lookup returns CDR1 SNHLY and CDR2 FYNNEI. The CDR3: CASRPIGRATNEKLFF. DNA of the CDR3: TGTGCCAGCAGACCCATCGGACGGGCAACTAATGAAAAACTGTTTTTT.

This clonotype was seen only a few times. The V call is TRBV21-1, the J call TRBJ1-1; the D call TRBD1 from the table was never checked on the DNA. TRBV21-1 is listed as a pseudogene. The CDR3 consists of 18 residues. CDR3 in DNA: TGTGCCAGCAGCAATCAGGGGATTAGGTCAGACGCTTACACTGAAGCTTTCTTT. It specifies CASSNQGIRSDAYTEAFF.

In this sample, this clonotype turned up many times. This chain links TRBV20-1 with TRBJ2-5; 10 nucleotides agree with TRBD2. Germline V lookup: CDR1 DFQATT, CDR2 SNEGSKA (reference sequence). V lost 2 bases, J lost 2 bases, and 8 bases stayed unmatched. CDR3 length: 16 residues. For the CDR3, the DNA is TGCAGTGCTAGATTCGTAGCGGGGGGAAAACAAGAGACCCAGTACTTC. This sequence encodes CSARFVAGGKQETQYF.

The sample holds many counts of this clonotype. The CDR3 reads CASSLFPGGPTDTQYF. CDR3 nucleotide sequence: TGTGCCAGCAGTTTATTCCCAGGGGGTCCTACAGATACGCAGTATTTT. The chain links TRBV7-3 to TRBJ2-3; TRBD1 matches 7 bases. V was pared by 6 bases and J by 3 bases, with 12 bases of the junction left unmatched. Germline CDR1 reads SGHTA; CDR2 reads FQGTGA. The CDR3 has 16 amino acids.

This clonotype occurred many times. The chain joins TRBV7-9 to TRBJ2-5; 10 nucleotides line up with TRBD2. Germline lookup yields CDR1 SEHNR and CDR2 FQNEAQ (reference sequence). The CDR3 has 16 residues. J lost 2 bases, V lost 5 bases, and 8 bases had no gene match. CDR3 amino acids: CASSQGIAGGQETQYF. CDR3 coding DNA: TGTGCCAGCAGCCAGGGCATAGCGGGGGGTCAAGAGACCCAGTACTTC.

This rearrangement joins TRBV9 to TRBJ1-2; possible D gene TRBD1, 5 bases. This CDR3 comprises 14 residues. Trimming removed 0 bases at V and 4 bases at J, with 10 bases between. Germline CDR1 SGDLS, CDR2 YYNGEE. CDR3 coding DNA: TGTGCCAGCAGCGTAGAGGGGTTTCCCTATGGCTACACCTTC. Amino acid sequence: CASSVEGFPYGYTF.

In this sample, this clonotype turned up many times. The CDR3 loop is CASSLSRSYNEQFF. The DNA of the CDR3 is TGTGCCAGCAGTTTAAGTAGGTCCTACAATGAGCAGTTCTTC. The chain uses TRBV7-2 and TRBJ2-1, with D unclear. This CDR3 is 14 amino acids long. Per germline, CDR1 SGHTA and CDR2 FQGNSA. The V end was cut by 6 bases, the J end by 1 base, with 10 bases between.

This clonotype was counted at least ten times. The CDR3 coding sequence is TGCAGCGCCCTGGACGGCCTCTCTGGAAACACCATATATTTT. As protein: CSALDGLSGNTIYF. The chain recombines TRBV29-1 with TRBJ1-3; D is unclear. Per the germline V gene, CDR1 is SQVTM and CDR2 is ANQGSEA. The CDR3 sequence is 14 residues long. Trimming left V 7 bases short and J 0 bases short, with 13 bases between.